This T cell receptor (beta chain) was documented in a study of T cell responses to AZD1222 COVID-19 vaccine. Germline V gene sequence: CDR1 SGHRS, CDR2 YFSETQ. The J segment lost 1 base and the V segment lost 1 base, leaving 12 bases of the junction unmatched. This CDR3 has 18 residues. Comments on this clone: Its antigen remains unknown.

Profiling relied on immunoSEQ multiplex PCR, and the TCRdb table lists in-frame clones only, not all of them. The table has roughly 45,000 clones, around 80% seen once; the top ten hold 5.5% to 8%. Regarding the study as a whole: Clonal diversity may have been underestimated, and the donors were mostly white British, with more females than males.

This sequence originates from an adult in good health. Material: peripheral blood, obtained on day 0 of AZD1222 vaccination. The V and J genes are TRBV5-1 and TRBJ2-7; 9 nucleotides align to TRBD1. In DNA, the CDR3 is TGCGCCAGCAGCTTGTGGGCTTCGGGACAGGGAAGGTCCTACGAGCAGTACTTC. Translating gives CASSLWASGQGRSYEQYF.